The present TCR beta chain was sequenced within a study of beta chain features in type 1 diabetes. cDNA synthesis used the whole RNA isolate, giving expressed TCRB sequences. Sequenced by immunoSEQ multiplex PCR; TCRdb stores in-frame clones only, minus some. The sample shows approximately 280,000 clones, approximately 15% of them seen only once. The CDR3 has 16 residues. Per germline, CDR1 LGHNA and CDR2 YNFKEQ. V shed 4 bases, J shed 3 bases, and the junction held 7 bases outside the gene matches. The study, taken as a whole, reports: Among patients with Type 1 diabetes, TCRB CDR3s were moderately but significantly shorter in every one of the four CD4+ subsets.

This clone was counted between two and nine times. Antigen unknown. The specimen was naive CD4+ T cells from blood. The chain recombines TRBV4-2 with TRBJ2-7; 12 nucleotides align to TRBD2. This sequence was found in a man younger than 35 with type 1 diabetes. The DNA of the CDR3 is TGTGCCAGCAGCCGTATGACTAGCGGGAGTAACTACGAGCAGTACTTC. Its protein is CASSRMTSGSNYEQYF.